This T cell receptor (beta chain) was recorded in a study of T cells in Graves' hyperthyroidism and ophthalmopathy. The study's findings and limits: The model forecast ophthalmopathy, anticipating it by a median roughly 6.3 months before onset.

The V end was cut by 3 bases, the J end by 0 bases, with 9 bases between. This CDR3 has 13 residues. Germline loops: CDR1 DFQATT, CDR2 SNEGSKA (reference sequence). This clonotype was picked up many times. Antigen specificity is unknown. Those patients with uncontrolled infection, other autoimmune disease, pregnancy or lactation were excluded. TCR beta CDR3 region amplification was performed from RNA transcripts. TCR CDR3 underwent first-round RT-PCR with the HTBI primer set. MiXCR was run by TCRdb on the multiplex PCR reads, yielding one entry per CDR3 protein. The data show under 250,000 distinct CDR3 sequences, 24% seen once.

The J gene is TRBJ2-7, the V gene TRBV20-1, with a possible D match to TRBD1 (6 bases). The sequencing input was blood. The clonotype originates from a woman between 35 and 50 years old with Graves' ophthalmopathy. The CDR3 region is CSASRGNSYEQYF. The CDR3 DNA is TGCAGTGCTAGTAGGGGGAACTCCTACGAGCAGTACTTC.